Described below is a single TCR beta chain sequence and its context. This entry is derived from a study of monozygotic twins with inflammatory bowel disease. The CDR3 contains 15 residues. Germline V lookup: CDR1 SGHTS, CDR2 YDEGEE. Two rounds of nested PCR, of roughly 17 and 9 cycles, were run on TCRalpha and TCRbeta cDNA. TCRdb reanalyzed the 5' RACE reads and collapses them to one entry per CDR3 protein, without DNA. The listing contains some 450,000 distinct CDR3 sequences. The chain carries TRBV5-8 and TRBJ1-5. The sample was blood. The receptor was isolated from a human donor with ulcerative colitis or Crohn's disease, or a healthy co-twin of an affected twin (not recorded which). CDR3 protein: CASSFSSSGNQPQHF.